One T cell receptor (beta chain) is described in this entry. Its antigen is currently unknown. The data derive from a study of shared clonotypes between healthy human individuals. The study, taken as a whole, reports: Between several donors, naive CD4 clonotypes were shared at a level of approximately 5%.

Replicate sorted-subset PCRs were loaded with roughly 190 ng DNA, roughly 33,000 T cell genomes. Original processing notes: ImmunoSEQ supplied junction-only sequences lacking quality scores, so filtering was different. Sequencing used immunoSEQ multiplex PCR; TCRdb keeps in-frame clones, though not all of them. The V and J calls and clone size are taken from that table; D and trimming were inferred from the DNA. Of around 2.5 million clones in the sample, 80% to 95% were seen once. Trimming left V 5 bases short and J 2 bases short, with 13 bases between. There are 15 residues in the CDR3. Germline V lookup: CDR1 SGHTA, CDR2 FQGTGA.

Sequencing was done on a sample of naive CD4+ T cells from PBMCs. Subset specified: CD45RA+ positively selected. The origin of this receptor is a young man in good health. Some clones in this sample may be carry-over from other donors' samples. The chain has TRBV7-3 and TRBJ2-1, with no clear D. CDR3 DNA: TGTGCCAGCAGCCTGTCGGACCCTACCTACAATGAGCAGTTCTTC. This translates into CASSLSDPTYNEQFF.